The 29 T cell receptor beta chains presented below share a single source sample, sequenced in a study of CD4 and CD8 cells across lung adenocarcinoma regions. MiXCR was run by TCRdb on the PCR reads, yielding one entry per CDR3 protein. The data hold around 8,000 distinct CDR3 sequences, with 46% observed a single time. Sequencing was performed on CD4+ T cells from the margin of a lung tumor. The receptors come from a female donor with lung adenocarcinoma. The CD4 and CD8 labels of this study may be unreliable.

The genes are TRBV4-1 and TRBJ2-1, with TRBD2 as a possible D gene (6 bases). The J call could be wrong; TRBJ2-7 is a better fit for the DNA end. CDR1 is MGHRA and CDR2 is YSYEKL in the germline V gene. This CDR3 has 16 amino acids. The CDR3 coding sequence is TGCGCCAGCAGCCAGGGCGGGACTTTACCTGCCTACGAGCAGTACTTC. The encoded protein is CASSQGGTLPAYEQYF.

The chain recombines TRBV6-1 with TRBJ2-2, with 14 bases matching TRBD2. CDR1 is MNHNS, CDR2 SASEGT, per germline. J lost 4 bases, V lost 7 bases, and 8 bases had no gene match. The CDR3 is made up of 17 amino acids. This CDR3 is CASKGTSGSVSTGELFF. CDR3 nucleotide sequence: TGTGCCAGCAAGGGGACTAGCGGGAGCGTGAGCACCGGGGAGCTGTTTTTT.

The chain is built from TRBV10-3 and TRBJ2-3, with D unclear. The germline gives CDR1 ENHRY, CDR2 SYGVKD. V was shortened by 11 bases and J by 0 bases, with 6 bases between the two germline ends. The CDR3 totals 11 residues. In DNA, the CDR3 is TGTGCCGTCCGAAGCACAGATACGCAGTATTTT. Its translation is CAVRSTDTQYF.

The chain carries TRBV6-1 and TRBJ2-4; D remains unclear. Per germline, CDR1 MNHNS and CDR2 SASEGT. Trimming pared 2 bases from V and 12 bases from J, leaving 8 bases between. The CDR3 extends over 11 amino acids. The CDR3 region has the DNA TGTGCCAGCAGTGAAAGGGATAATCAGTACTTC. This gives the protein CASSERDNQYF.

Only one count was recorded for this clonotype. This sequence joins TRBV5-4 and TRBJ2-5; D is possibly TRBD1 (5 bases). This CDR3 comprises 14 residues. Trimming removed 0 bases at V and 4 bases at J, with 10 bases between. The V gene's germline CDR1 is SGHNT and CDR2 YYREEE (reference sequence). The CDR3 DNA reads TGTGCCAGCAGCTTGGGGGGCTTGGGAGAGACCCAGTACTTC. Translating it yields CASSLGGLGETQYF.

This clonotype is medium-sized (0.01 to 0.1%) by share. The CDR3: CASTRQGGGGGYGYTF. CDR3 in DNA: TGTGCCAGCACAAGACAGGGGGGAGGTGGTGGCTATGGCTACACCTTC. The chain carries TRBV6-1 and TRBJ1-2; 9 bases match TRBD1. V lost 7 bases and J lost 4; bases outside the gene matches: 13. Per the germline V gene, CDR1 is MNHNS and CDR2 is SASEGT. The CDR3 covers 16 residues.

As regards this clonotype: Possible read error: a much larger clone is one base away. Since the CDR3 does not end with the conserved phenylalanine or tryptophan, this likely comes from a read error. The chain joins TRBV15 to TRBJ2-5; TRBD1 matches 7 bases. TRBJ2-7 explains the end of the DNA better; the J call may be wrong. Germline CDR1 is LNHNV and CDR2 is YYDKDF (reference sequence). The CDR3 sequence is 16 residues long. The CDR3 spells CATSRDWADRFYEQYL. The CDR3 region has the DNA TGTGCCACCAGCAGAGATTGGGCGGACAGGTTCTACGAGCAGTACCTC.

This clonotype counts as medium-sized. This chain connects TRBV7-2 to TRBJ2-1; TRBD2 aligns across 16 bases. The DNA end is more similar to TRBJ2-5, so the J call may be wrong. The germline V gene encodes CDR1 SGHTA and CDR2 FQGNSA. The CDR3 is 16 amino acids. The CDR3 is CASGRGLAGGGETQYF. The CDR3 DNA follows: TGTGCCAGCGGACGGGGACTAGCGGGAGGGGGAGAGACCCAGTACTTC.

This clonotype is labeled as medium-sized. The chain recombines TRBV6-1 with TRBJ2-7; 12 bases map to TRBD2. Germline V gene sequence: CDR1 MNHNS, CDR2 SASEGT. V was pared by 6 bases and J by 1 base, with 10 bases of the junction left unmatched. The CDR3 covers 17 residues. In DNA form, the CDR3 reads TGTGCCAGCAGGGATTGGTCTAGCGGGAGGGCATCCTACGAGCAGTACTTC. It is translated as CASRDWSSGRASYEQYF.

This clonotype is categorized as medium-sized. J is TRBJ2-1 and V is TRBV6-6; D ambiguous. The CDR3 spans 15 residues. V was cut by 2 bases and J by 0 bases, with 8 bases left in between. Germline V gives CDR1 MNHNY, CDR2 SVGAGI (reference sequence). The CDR3 bases are TGTGCCAGCAGTTACGACGGTAGCTCCTACAATGAGCAGTTCTTC. It is translated as CASSYDGSSYNEQFF.

As to this clonotype: This may be a read error, as it is one base from a much larger clone. The chain joins TRBV25-1 to TRBJ2-4; either TRBD1 or TRBD2 may supply D (5 bases each). The CDR3 covers 14 residues. V was clipped by 7 bases and J by 13 bases, with 23 bases between them. The germline gives CDR1 MGHDK, CDR2 SYGVNS. CDR3 DNA: TGTGCCAGCACAAGGGGAGCGGCATACAATGAGCAGTACTTC. It translates to CASTRGAAYNEQYF.

The chain employs TRBV6-1 and TRBJ1-1; 8 positions match TRBD1. Germline V CDR1 and CDR2: MNHNS, SASEGT. The trim removed 6 bases at V and 4 bases at J, leaving 13 bases unmatched. The CDR3 spans 16 residues. The CDR3 sequence is CASRKQDRVVSTEAFF. The CDR3 DNA reads as TGTGCCAGCAGGAAGCAGGACAGGGTTGTGAGCACTGAAGCTTTCTTT.

The gene calls are TRBV30 and TRBJ1-4; weak D call: TRBD1 (5 bases). V gave up 2 bases and J gave up 7 bases, with 14 bases separating them. The CDR3 consists of 14 residues. Germline loops: CDR1 GTSNPN, CDR2 SVGIG (reference sequence). The CDR3 sequence is CAWSSPGGTEKLFF. CDR3 nucleotides: TGTGCCTGGAGTTCCCCGGGGGGTACTGAAAAACTGTTTTTT.

The genes are TRBV4-2 and TRBJ2-1; D possibly matches TRBD1 or TRBD2 (6 bases each). Germline V CDR1 and CDR2: LGHNA, YNFKEQ. The V end lost 0 bases, the J end lost 10 bases, and 22 bases lay between the germline ends. The CDR3 is 17 amino acids. For the CDR3, the DNA is TGTGCCAGCAGCCAAGATGCGGGACTTCAAGGGGGGAGGGAGCAGTTCTTC. Its protein product is CASSQDAGLQGGREQFF.

This clonotype turned up a few times. V and J are TRBV25-1 and TRBJ2-1, with TRBD2 matching over 11 bases. Near its end, the DNA agrees better with TRBJ2-5, so the J call may be wrong. Germline V lookup: CDR1 MGHDK, CDR2 SYGVNS. This CDR3 spans 17 amino acids. CDR3 sequence (DNA): TGTGCCAGCAGAGCGACGAGACTAGCGGGACACCAAGAGACCCAGTACTTC. This sequence encodes CASRATRLAGHQETQYF.

The CDR3: CASSYSRGHEQFF. CDR3 nucleotides: TGTGCCAGCAGTTACTCGAGAGGTCATGAGCAGTTCTTC. The chain couples TRBV6-5 to TRBJ2-1; unclear D gene. Germline V gives CDR1 MNHEY, CDR2 SVGAGI. The CDR3 loop spans 13 amino acids. V was shortened by 0 bases and J by 8 bases, with 8 bases between the two germline ends.

The J gene is TRBJ2-3, the V gene TRBV6-1; the D gene is possibly TRBD2 (5 bases). In germline, CDR1 is MNHNS, CDR2 SASEGT. CDR3 length: 13 amino acids. V dropped 7 bases and J dropped 4 bases, with 12 bases sitting between them. The CDR3 coding sequence is TGTGCCAGCACCTACCAGGAGGCAGATACGCAGTATTTT. Its translation: CASTYQEADTQYF.

Regarding this clonotype: A much bigger clone sits one base away, suggesting this may be a read error. The V gene is TRBV7-2, the J gene TRBJ2-1, with no clear D. This CDR3 is built from 14 residues. Germline V CDR1 and CDR2: SGHTA, FQGNSA. Between the trimmed V and J ends, which lost 2 bases and 13 bases, there was a span of 18 bases. Here the CDR3 reads CASSLYPPPETQFF. CDR3 coding DNA: TGTGCCAGCAGCTTATATCCCCCCCCGGAGACCCAGTTCTTC.

This clonotype appeared a few times. CDR3 protein: CASSQNLPGRTAGANVLTF. The CDR3 coding sequence is TGCGCCAGCAGCCAGAATCTTCCGGGACGGACCGCTGGGGCCAACGTCCTGACTTTC. The V call is TRBV4-1, the J call TRBJ2-6; possibly TRBD1 or TRBD2 for D (5 bases each). Germline CDR1 is MGHRA and CDR2 is YSYEKL. The CDR3 runs to 19 residues. V was trimmed by 3 bases and J by 2 bases, leaving 20 bases between them.

The rearrangement joins TRBV27 to TRBJ2-3, with D possibly being TRBD2 (6 bases). This CDR3 is 14 amino acids long. V lost 6 bases and J 9 bases, leaving 19 bases between the germline ends. The germline gives CDR1 MNHEY, CDR2 SMNVEV (reference sequence). CDR3 sequence reads: CASRGFTSKNTQYF. CDR3 coding DNA: TGTGCCAGCAGGGGTTTTACTAGCAAAAACACGCAGTATTTT.

In regard to this clonotype: A read error may explain this, as a much larger clone is one base away. The J gene is TRBJ2-1, the V gene TRBV6-1; a weak D match, TRBD2 (7 bases). Germline CDR1 is MNHNS and CDR2 is SASEGT. Trimming removed 6 bases at V and 13 bases at J, with 22 bases between. This CDR3 spans 14 amino acids. Here the CDR3 DNA reads TGTGCCAGCAGCCCGCGGCAGGGGAGGGAGACCCAGTTCTTC. This sequence encodes CASSPRQGRETQFF.

J is TRBJ2-3 and V is TRBV6-5; a possible D gene is TRBD2 (5 bases). CDR3 length: 17 amino acids. The V end lost 4 bases, the J end lost 5 bases, and 22 bases lay between the germline ends. Germline CDR1 MNHEY, CDR2 SVGAGI. The CDR3 coding sequence is TGTGCCAGCAGTTTGCGGACTGGCGGGCGGTCCGAAGATACGCAGTATTTT. Protein sequence: CASSLRTGGRSEDTQYF.

The chain joins TRBV5-6 to TRBJ1-2, with TRBD1 identical over 9 bases. Unmatched junction bases numbered 9, after V lost 4 bases and J lost 5 bases. The CDR3 has 15 amino acids. Germline CDR1 and CDR2: SGHDT and YYEEEE. The CDR3: CASSPDRGLPYGYTF. The DNA of the CDR3 is TGTGCCAGCAGCCCGGACAGGGGCCTCCCTTATGGCTACACCTTC.

The chain carries TRBV11-2 and TRBJ2-6; perhaps TRBD2 as D (5 bases). The CDR3 sequence is 15 residues long. Germline-derived CDR1 and CDR2 are SGHAT and FQNNGV. With 3 bases removed from V and 4 bases from J, the gap between germline ends came to 10 bases. CDR3 region: CASSFPSTGANVLTF. CDR3 DNA sequence: TGTGCCAGCAGCTTCCCTAGCACCGGGGCCAACGTCCTGACTTTC.

The chain links TRBV9 to TRBJ2-2; the D call may be TRBD1 or TRBD2 (5 bases each). This CDR3 spans 15 amino acids. V was cut by 0 bases and J by 4 bases, with 10 bases left in between. Germline CDR1 reads SGDLS; CDR2 reads YYNGEE. CDR3 sequence: CASSVVRDATGELFF. CDR3 in DNA: TGTGCCAGCAGCGTAGTCAGGGACGCCACCGGGGAGCTGTTTTTT.

The rearrangement uses TRBV27 and TRBJ2-1; D may be TRBD2 (7 bases). CDR1 and CDR2 from the germline V gene are MNHEY and SMNVEV (reference sequence). V shed 0 bases and J shed 6 bases, with 12 bases lying between them. The CDR3 has 15 residues. The CDR3 spells CASSLSRGGTNEQFF. The CDR3 bases are TGTGCCAGCAGTTTATCAAGGGGGGGAACCAATGAGCAGTTCTTC.

This chain uses TRBV6-5 with TRBJ2-1, with 7 nucleotides matching TRBD2. The CDR3 length is 22 residues. Germline V gene data show CDR1 as MNHEY and CDR2 as SVGAGI. V trimming: 5 bases; J trimming: 0 bases; junction bases outside the gene matches: 25. The CDR3 nucleotides read TGTGCCAGCAGTGTCCCGAGTAGTTTTCTAGCGGCCCAAAAGGACTCCTACAATGAGCAGTTCTTC. Amino acid sequence: CASSVPSSFLAAQKDSYNEQFF.

The chain couples TRBV11-2 to TRBJ2-1; 12 bases align to TRBD2. Trimming removed 5 bases from V and 9 bases from J; junction bases left unmatched: 8. The CDR3 runs to 15 residues. The germline gives CDR1 SGHAT, CDR2 FQNNGV. CDR3 in DNA: TGTGCCAGCAGCCCTCGGACTAGCGGGAAGGGTGAGCAGTTCTTC. This encodes CASSPRTSGKGEQFF.

CDR3 sequence reads: CATGLGNTEAFF. CDR3 nucleotide sequence: TGTGCCACAGGCTTGGGGAACACTGAAGCTTTCTTT. The V gene is TRBV6-1, the J gene TRBJ1-1; D gene uncertain. The CDR3 has 12 amino acids. Germline CDR1 and CDR2: MNHNS and SASEGT. V lost 10 bases, J lost 1 base, and 10 bases lay in between.